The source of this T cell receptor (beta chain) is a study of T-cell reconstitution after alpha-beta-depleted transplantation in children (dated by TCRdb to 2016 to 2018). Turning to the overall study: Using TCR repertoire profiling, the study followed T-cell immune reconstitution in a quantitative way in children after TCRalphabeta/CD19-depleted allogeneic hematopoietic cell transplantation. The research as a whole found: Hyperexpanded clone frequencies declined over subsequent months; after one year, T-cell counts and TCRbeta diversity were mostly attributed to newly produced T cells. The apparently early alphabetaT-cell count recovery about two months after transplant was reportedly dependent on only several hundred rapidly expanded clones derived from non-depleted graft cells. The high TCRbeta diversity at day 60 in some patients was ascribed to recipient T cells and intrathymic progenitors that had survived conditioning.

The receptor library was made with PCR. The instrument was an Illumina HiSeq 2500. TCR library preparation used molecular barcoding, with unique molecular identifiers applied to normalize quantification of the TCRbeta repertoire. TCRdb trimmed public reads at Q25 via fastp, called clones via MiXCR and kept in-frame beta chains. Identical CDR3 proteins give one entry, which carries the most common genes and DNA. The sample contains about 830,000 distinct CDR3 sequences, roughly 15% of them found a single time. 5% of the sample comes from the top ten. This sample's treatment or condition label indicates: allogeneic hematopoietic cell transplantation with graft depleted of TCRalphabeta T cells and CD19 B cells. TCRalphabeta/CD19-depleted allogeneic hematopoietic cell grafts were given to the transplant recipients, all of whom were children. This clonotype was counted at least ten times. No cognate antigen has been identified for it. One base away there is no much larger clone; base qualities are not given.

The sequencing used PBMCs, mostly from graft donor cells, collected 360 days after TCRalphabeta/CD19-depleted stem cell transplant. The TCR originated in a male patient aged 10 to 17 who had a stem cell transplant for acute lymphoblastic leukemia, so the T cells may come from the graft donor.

The DNA reads TGTGCCAGCTCACCGGAGCTAGTCGTTGAGACCCAGTACTTC. This sequence encodes CASSPELVVETQYF. The sequence is built from TRBV18 and TRBJ2-5; confidence is insufficient to name the D gene. From cysteine to phenylalanine, the CDR3 is 14 amino acids long. CDR3 DNA is the only sequence kept; it has 42 bases, read in frame from the first base. The junction carries 13 bases between V and J, which are trimmed by 3 bases and 5 bases respectively. Taken from the germline V gene, the CDR1 and CDR2 loops are KGHSH and LQKENI.